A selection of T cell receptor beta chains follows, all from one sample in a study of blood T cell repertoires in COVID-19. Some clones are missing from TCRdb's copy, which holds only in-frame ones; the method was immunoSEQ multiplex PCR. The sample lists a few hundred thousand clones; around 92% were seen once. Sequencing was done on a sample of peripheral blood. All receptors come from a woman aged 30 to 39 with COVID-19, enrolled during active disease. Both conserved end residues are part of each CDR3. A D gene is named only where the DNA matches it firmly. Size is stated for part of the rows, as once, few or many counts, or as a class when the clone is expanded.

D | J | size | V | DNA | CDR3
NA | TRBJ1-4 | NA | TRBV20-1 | TGCAGTGCTAGTATATTGGACTCCCGAGAAAAACTGTTTTTT | CSASILDSREKLFF
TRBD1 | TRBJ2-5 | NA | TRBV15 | TGTGCCACCAGCAGAGCTTTGACAGGGGCGGGTGAGACCCAGTACTTC | CATSRALTGAGETQYF
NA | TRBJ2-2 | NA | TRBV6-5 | TGTGCCAGCAGTTACGAGACAGGGAGGTTTACCGGGGAGCTGTTTTTT | CASSYETGRFTGELFF
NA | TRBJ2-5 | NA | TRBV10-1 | TGCGCCAGCAGCCCAGCGCTCACAGAGACCCAGTACTTC | CASSPALTETQYF
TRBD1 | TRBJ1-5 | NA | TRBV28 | TGTGCCAGCAGTTTCGGGACAGGGGGTAATCAGCCCCAGCATTTT | CASSFGTGGNQPQHF
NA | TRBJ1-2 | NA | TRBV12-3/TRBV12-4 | TGTGCCAGCAGTTTAAGACAGATATACTTC | CASSLRQIYF
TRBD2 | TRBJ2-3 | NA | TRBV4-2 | TGTGCCACCTCCGTGCGGGGGGCTAGCACAGATACGCAGTATTTT | CATSVRGASTDTQYF
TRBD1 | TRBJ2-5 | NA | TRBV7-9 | TGTGCCAGCAGCCCACTACAGGGGGGAAACCAAGAGACCCAGTACTTC | CASSPLQGGNQETQYF
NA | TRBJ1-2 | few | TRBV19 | TGTGCCAGTAGTATAGTTCGGTATGAGGGCTACACCTTC | CASSIVRYEGYTF
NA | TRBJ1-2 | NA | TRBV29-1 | TGCAGCGTGATACTAAACTATGGCTACACCTTC | CSVILNYGYTF
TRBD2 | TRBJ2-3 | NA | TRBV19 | TGTGCCAGTAGTATAGATGGACTAGCGAGAAACACAGATACGCAGTATTTT | CASSIDGLARNTDTQYF
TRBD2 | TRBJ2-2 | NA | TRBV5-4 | TGTGCCAGCAGCATCGGACTAGCGGGGGGCAGGGAGCTGTTTTTT | CASSIGLAGGRELFF
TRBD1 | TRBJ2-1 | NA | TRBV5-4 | TGTGCCAGCAGCTTGGATCTGGGACAGGCCACCAATGAGCAGTTCTTC | CASSLDLGQATNEQFF
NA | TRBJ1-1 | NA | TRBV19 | TGTGCCAGTACTCCGGGGTCTATCACCGAAGCTTTCTTT | CASTPGSITEAFF